This T cell receptor beta chain was captured in a study of PD-1 blockade in classical Hodgkin lymphoma. On the study more broadly: Patients got intravenous nivolumab 3 mg/kg every 2 weeks.

Broader study findings: A reduction in baseline TCR diversity was reportedly seen in newly diagnosed patients relative to healthy donors.

The method was immunoSEQ multiplex PCR; TCRdb's version includes in-frame clones alone and lacks a portion of them. In the table there are 25,000 to 30,000 clones, around 88% of which are singletons. In the case of this clone: The antigen is not known.

Relapses following autologous stem cell transplantation were seen in all patients, with brentuximab vedotin exposure varying. After thawing, PBMCs were subjected to magnetic negative selection to isolate CD8+ T cells. Complete response, partial response or progressive disease was recorded as best response. The CDR3 loop spans 14 amino acids. Germline loops: CDR1 MDHEN, CDR2 SYDVKM. V lost 7 bases and J lost 0, with 10 bases in between. Sequences were derived from CD8+ T cells from blood, sampled at baseline. This TCR was recovered from a human donor with classical Hodgkin lymphoma. The rearrangement joins TRBV28 to TRBJ1-5; unclear D gene. The CDR3 sequence is CASTGLYSNQPQHF. The CDR3 bases are TGTGCCAGCACAGGCCTTTATAGCAATCAGCCCCAGCATTTT. Combining the CDR3 with reference TRBV28 and TRBJ1-5 gives the whole variable domain DVKVTQSSRYLVKRTGEKVFLECVQDMDHENMFWYRQDPGLGLRLIYFSYDVKMKEKGDIPEGYSVSREKKERFSLILESASTNQTSMYLCASTGLYSNQPQHFGDGTRLSIL.